The sequence of this TCR beta chain was determined in a study of control samples from healthy donors and cancer patients. Sequenced by immunoSEQ multiplex PCR; TCRdb stores in-frame clones only, minus some. The sample has approximately 89,000 clones, under 90% seen once. The length of the CDR3 is 14 residues. Trimming stripped 3 bases from V and 0 bases from J, with 6 bases between. Per the germline V gene, CDR1 is MNHEY and CDR2 is SMNVEV (reference sequence). This receptor was identified in a woman aged 35 to 49 in good health. The chain recombines TRBV27 with TRBJ1-3, with D tentatively TRBD1 (5 bases). Sequencing used blood. The CDR3 loop reads CASSLGGSGNTIYF. CDR3 DNA sequence: TGTGCCAGCAGTTTGGGGGGCTCTGGAAACACCATATATTTT.